These T cell receptor beta chains were read from a single sample in a study of blood T cells in healthy people across ages. TCRdb independently ran MiXCR on the 5' RACE reads; one entry per CDR3 protein. The data hold 500,000 to 700,000 distinct CDR3 sequences, with about 28% observed a single time. The sample taken for sequencing was blood. Receptors were obtained from an elderly woman in good health. Each CDR3 is given with its conserved first and last residue. D genes are given only for firm matches. Only some rows state a clone size, as once, few, many or a class for expanded clones.

CDR3 length	clone size	D gene	V gene	J gene	CDR3 protein	CDR3 DNA
15	many	.	TRBV28	TRBJ2-7	CASSLSPRRGNEQYF	TGTGCCAGCAGTTTAAGTCCCCGGAGGGGAAACGAGCAGTACTTC
15	few	TRBD1	TRBV5-1	TRBJ2-2	CASILGTADTGELFF	TGCGCCAGCATACTCGGGACAGCTGACACCGGGGAGCTGTTTTTT
12	.	TRBD2	TRBV7-9	TRBJ2-3	CASSRLAGGQYF	TGTGCCAGCAGCAGACTAGCGGGGGGGCAGTATTTT
14	many	.	TRBV5-5	TRBJ1-6	CASRRSGYNSPLHF	TGTGCCAGCAGACGATCAGGGTATAATTCACCCCTCCACTTT
14	.	TRBD1	TRBV20-1	TRBJ2-1	CSASHPGQRSEQFF	TGCAGTGCTAGCCATCCGGGACAGAGAAGTGAGCAGTTCTTC
16	few	.	TRBV9	TRBJ2-2	CASSPQGRRHTGELFF	TGTGCCAGCAGCCCACAGGGTCGAAGGCACACCGGGGAGCTGTTTTTT
19	many	.	TRBV6-1	TRBJ2-1	CASSVRVRGGVSQSNEQFF	TGTGCCAGCAGTGTCAGGGTCAGGGGTGGGGTATCCCAATCCAATGAGCAGTTCTTC
15	many	.	TRBV4-3	TRBJ1-5	CASSLGGGTGQPQHF	TGCGCCAGCAGCCTGGGTGGAGGGACCGGTCAGCCCCAGCATTTT
15	.	.	TRBV15	TRBJ1-1	CATSRVGGLGAEAFF	TGTGCCACCAGCAGAGTAGGGGGTCTGGGGGCTGAAGCTTTCTTT
16	many	TRBD1	TRBV7-9	TRBJ2-7	CASSLEDRVVPCEQYF	TGTGCCAGCAGCTTAGAAGACAGGGTAGTTCCCTGCGAGCAGTACTTC
18	.	TRBD1	TRBV7-2	TRBJ2-7	CASSLSWLRDRNSYEQYF	TGTGCCAGCAGCTTATCATGGCTTCGGGACAGGAATTCCTACGAGCAGTACTTC
14	many	.	TRBV9	TRBJ2-7	CASSVDPATYEQYF	TGTGCCAGCAGCGTAGATCCAGCCACCTACGAGCAGTACTTC
16	.	TRBD2	TRBV7-2	TRBJ2-1	CASSLVGGSGRNEQFF	TGTGCCAGCAGCCTCGTTGGCGGGAGCGGGAGAAATGAGCAGTTCTTC
13	.	.	TRBV6-1	TRBJ1-3	CASSERSGNTIYF	TGTGCCAGCAGTGAAAGAAGTGGAAACACCATATATTTT
12	many	.	TRBV7-8	TRBJ2-3	CASSFAEDTQYF	TGTGCCAGCAGCTTCGCAGAAGATACGCAGTATTTT
12	.	.	TRBV20-1	TRBJ2-7	CSASVRSYEQYF	TGCAGTGCTAGTGTCCGGAGCTACGAGCAGTACTTC
13	few	.	TRBV7-9	TRBJ1-6	CASRRVGDSPLHF	TGTGCCAGCAGAAGGGTCGGAGATTCACCCCTCCACTTT
15	few	TRBD1	TRBV9	TRBJ2-7	CASSVGDRTNNEQYF	TGTGCCAGCAGCGTAGGGGACAGGACGAACAATGAGCAGTACTTC
13	many	.	TRBV12-3/TRBV12-4	TRBJ1-1	CASSLNLGSEAFF	TGTGCCAGCAGTTTAAATCTAGGCAGTGAAGCTTTCTTT
12	.	.	TRBV6-5	TRBJ1-2	CASAAPGVGYTF	TGTGCCAGCGCCGCACCGGGCGTCGGCTACACCTTC
15	.	TRBD2	TRBV5-4	TRBJ2-5	CASSLVTGGPETQYF	TGTGCCAGCAGCTTGGTAACGGGGGGGCCTGAGACCCAGTACTTC
15	few	.	TRBV7-2	TRBJ2-5	CASSPGSTIQETQYF	TGTGCCAGCAGCCCCGGGTCGACGATTCAAGAGACCCAGTACTTC
14	.	.	TRBV11-2	TRBJ2-5	CASNGRGLRETQYF	TGTGCCAGCAACGGGCGGGGGCTTAGGGAGACCCAGTACTTC
16	.	TRBD2	TRBV6-5	TRBJ2-5	CASSSGLAGIGETQYF	TGTGCCAGCAGTTCGGGACTAGCGGGAATAGGAGAGACCCAGTACTTC
14	.	.	TRBV21-1	TRBJ2-1	CASSQVVRHNEQFF	TGTGCCAGCAGCCAAGTGGTCAGACACAATGAGCAGTTCTTC
12	.	.	TRBV30	TRBJ1-1	CAWGDGYTEAFF	TGTGCCTGGGGGGACGGGTACACTGAAGCTTTCTTT
14	few	.	TRBV2	TRBJ1-5	CASSRQFSNQPQHF	TGTGCCAGCAGTAGACAGTTTAGCAATCAGCCCCAGCATTTT
14	many	TRBD2	TRBV7-3	TRBJ2-1	CASSSAGGNNEQFF	TGTGCCAGCAGCTCGGCGGGGGGTAACAATGAGCAGTTCTTC
17	once	.	TRBV3-1	TRBJ2-7	CASSQDGGDRRYNEQYF	TGTGCCAGCAGCCAAGATGGAGGGGACAGAAGATACAATGAGCAGTACTTC
17	few	.	TRBV7-9	TRBJ1-6	CASSQATGNSYNSPLHF	TGTGCCAGCAGCCAAGCTACAGGGAACTCCTATAATTCACCCCTCCACTTT
13	many	TRBD2	TRBV28	TRBJ2-5	CASSPSGDETQYF	TGTGCCAGCAGTCCAAGCGGGGACGAGACCCAGTACTTC
15	.	TRBD2	TRBV10-3	TRBJ2-7	CATSNPGLAGDEQYF	TGTGCCACCAGTAACCCGGGACTAGCGGGGGACGAGCAGTACTTC
16	.	TRBD2	TRBV9	TRBJ2-7	CASSAANSGGHNEQYF	TGTGCCAGCAGCGCCGCTAATAGCGGGGGCCACAATGAGCAGTACTTC
14	many	TRBD1	TRBV20-1	TRBJ1-2	CSAGGQGAQYGYTF	TGCAGTGCTGGCGGACAGGGGGCACAGTATGGCTACACCTTC
13	.	.	TRBV5-5	TRBJ1-1	CASYLAENTEAFF	TGTGCCAGCTATCTTGCAGAGAACACTGAAGCTTTCTTT
15	.	TRBD2	TRBV7-6	TRBJ2-1	CASSPVRGGTYEQFF	TGTGCCAGCAGCCCTGTGCGGGGGGGCACCTACGAGCAGTTCTTC
14	many	TRBD1	TRBV6-6	TRBJ2-1	CASSYRQGSYEQFF	TGTGCCAGCAGTTATCGACAGGGTTCTTATGAGCAGTTCTTC
15	many	TRBD2	TRBV7-2	TRBJ2-5	CASSLGTSGGGTQYF	TGTGCCAGCAGCTTAGGCACAAGCGGGGGGGGGACCCAGTACTTC
14	many	.	TRBV7-3	TRBJ2-2	CASSLTPAGGELFF	TGTGCCAGCAGCTTAACCCCGGCGGGCGGGGAGCTGTTTTTT
13	many	.	TRBV29-1	TRBJ1-2	CSVGQENFYGYTF	TGCAGCGTTGGACAGGAGAACTTCTATGGCTACACCTTC
15	many	TRBD2	TRBV7-8	TRBJ2-1	CASSIGGSRIDEQFF	TGTGCCAGCAGCATCGGGGGGTCCCGAATTGATGAGCAGTTCTTC
14	many	.	TRBV7-9	TRBJ1-6	CASSRDRRNSPLHF	TGTGCCAGCAGCCGGGACCGCCGCAATTCACCCCTCCACTTT
15	.	.	TRBV7-3	TRBJ2-5	CASSLDYYSVNEQYF	TGTGCCAGCAGCCTTGACTACTATTCTGTTAATGAGCAGTACTTC